The T cell receptor (beta chain) under discussion was sequenced for a study of monozygotic twins with inflammatory bowel disease. CDR1 and CDR2 from the germline V gene are SGHRS and YFSETQ. The CDR3 is 17 residues long. TCRdb re-called the 5' RACE reads; every CDR3 protein appears as one record, without DNA. The table lists about 450,000 distinct CDR3 sequences. Regarding the study as a whole: Limited power may explain why concordant and discordant twins showed no difference in repertoire similarity.

As concerns this clonotype: Its antigen is still unknown.

This chain uses TRBV5-1 with TRBJ2-5; TCRdb's assignment of TRBD1 cannot be checked, as there is no DNA. The sequence was obtained from a human donor with ulcerative colitis or Crohn's disease, or a healthy co-twin of an affected twin (not recorded which). The source material was blood. Here the CDR3 reads CASSLAGGTGVQETQYF.